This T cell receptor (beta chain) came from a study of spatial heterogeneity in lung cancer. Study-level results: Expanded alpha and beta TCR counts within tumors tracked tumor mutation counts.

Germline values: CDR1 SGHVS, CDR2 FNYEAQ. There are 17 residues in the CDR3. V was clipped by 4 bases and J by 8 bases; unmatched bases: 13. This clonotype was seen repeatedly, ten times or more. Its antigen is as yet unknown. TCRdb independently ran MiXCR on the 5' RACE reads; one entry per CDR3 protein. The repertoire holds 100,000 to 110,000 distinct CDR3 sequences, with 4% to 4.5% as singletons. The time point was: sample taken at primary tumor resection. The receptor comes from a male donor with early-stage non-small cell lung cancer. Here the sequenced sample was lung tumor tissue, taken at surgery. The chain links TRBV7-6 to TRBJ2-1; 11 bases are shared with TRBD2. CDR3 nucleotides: TGTGCCAGCAGCTCCCCCGGCACTAGCGGGAGAGCGGATGAGCAGTTCTTC. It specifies CASSSPGTSGRADEQFF.